The 32 T cell receptor beta chains below come from one sample, sequenced in a study of chemoradiotherapy in HPV16-positive cancers. Libraries were prepared by immunoSEQ multiplex PCR; TCRdb keeps only in-frame clonotypes and omits some of them. The sample shows nearly 9,000 clones, about 85% of them seen only once. The source material was tumor tissue, sampled from a patient who underwent chemoradiotherapy. These receptors all come from a human donor with HPV-associated anogenital cancer.

The rearrangement joins TRBV16 to TRBJ1-6; D unresolved. CDR3 size: 14 residues. Germline CDR1 reads KGHSY; CDR2 reads FQNENV. V lost 2 bases, J lost 9 bases, and 11 bases lay in between. In DNA, the CDR3 is TGTGCCAGCAGCCAAGGCCTTGTGGGTTCACCCCTCCACTTT. This sequence encodes CASSQGLVGSPLHF.

The V call is TRBV7-9, the J call TRBJ2-7; D is tentatively TRBD1 or TRBD2 (5 bases each). V lost 2 bases to trimming and J lost 2 bases, with 7 bases between them. The CDR3 sequence is 13 residues long. Germline V lookup: CDR1 SEHNR, CDR2 FQNEAQ (reference sequence). CDR3 protein: CASSLMGPYEQYF. In DNA, the CDR3 is TGTGCCAGCAGCTTAATGGGACCCTACGAGCAGTACTTC.

The rearrangement links TRBV28 to TRBJ1-5; 8 bases are shared with TRBD1. The CDR3 runs to 13 residues. V lost 8 bases, J lost 4 bases, and 4 bases stayed unmatched. Germline CDR1 reads MDHEN; CDR2 reads SYDVKM. The CDR3 DNA reads as TGTGCCAGCGGGCAGGGGGCGAATCAGCCCCAGCATTTT. Translation: CASGQGANQPQHF.

The V gene is TRBV6-6, the J gene TRBJ2-1; tentative D call: TRBD2 (6 bases). Germline V gene sequence: CDR1 MNHNY, CDR2 SVGAGI (reference sequence). V was trimmed by 6 bases and J by 7 bases, leaving 22 bases between them. The CDR3 is made up of 16 amino acids. DNA of the CDR3: TGTGCCAGCAGGCTAAAAACTAGCAGGAGTTTGAATGAGCAGTTCTTC. Amino acids: CASRLKTSRSLNEQFF.

This clone was observed a few times. This chain joins TRBV19 and TRBJ2-1, with TRBD2 matching 10 bases. The CDR3 is 15 amino acids. The germline V gene has CDR1 LNHDA and CDR2 SQIVND (reference sequence). V trimming: 10 bases; J trimming: 2 bases; junction bases outside the gene matches: 8. The CDR3 reads CATEPGTSAYNEQFF. In DNA form, the CDR3 reads TGTGCCACGGAGCCGGGGACTAGCGCCTACAATGAGCAGTTCTTC. The full variable domain, rest sourced from reference TRBV19 and TRBJ2-1, is DGGITQSPKYLFRKEGQNVTLSCEQNLNHDAMYWYRQDPGQGLRLIYYSQIVNDFQKGDIAEGYSVSREKKESFPLTVTSAQKNPTAFYLCATEPGTSAYNEQFFGPGTRLTVL.

By sample share, this clone is medium-sized. The rearrangement links TRBV30 to TRBJ2-2, with D perhaps given as TRBD1 or TRBD2 (5 bases each). The V gene lost 7 bases and the J gene lost 6 bases, with 9 bases spanning the gap. From germline, CDR1 is GTSNPN and CDR2 SVGIG (reference sequence). This CDR3 has 11 amino acids. The DNA for the CDR3 is TGTGCCTACGAGGGGTCCGGGGAGCTGTTTTTT. As protein: CAYEGSGELFF.

This chain uses TRBV2 with TRBJ2-2; D might be TRBD1 or TRBD2, each matching 5 bases. Trimming left V 5 bases short and J 0 bases short, with 13 bases between. The CDR3 spans 16 residues. The germline V gene has CDR1 SNHLY and CDR2 FYNNEI. The CDR3 DNA is TGTGCCAGCAGTTTTGCCGGGACGGCGAACACCGGGGAGCTGTTTTTT. It translates to CASSFAGTANTGELFF.

This chain uses TRBV7-6 with TRBJ2-1; 8 positions agree with TRBD1. V gave up 2 bases and J gave up 4 bases; unmatched junction bases: 1. There are 14 residues in the CDR3. Germline lookup yields CDR1 SGHVS and CDR2 FNYEAQ. The CDR3 DNA reads as TGTGCCAGCAGCTTATGGACAGGGTACAATGAGCAGTTCTTC. Translated, it gives CASSLWTGYNEQFF.

The rearrangement links TRBV7-2 to TRBJ2-1, with 11 bases fitting TRBD2. The CDR3 covers 17 residues. J gave up 4 bases and V 3 bases, and 8 bases lay outside the gene matches. Per germline, CDR1 SGHTA and CDR2 FQGNSA. The CDR3 is CASSLLAGGPGYNEQFF. CDR3 DNA: TGTGCCAGCAGCTTGTTAGCGGGGGGGCCGGGGTACAATGAGCAGTTCTTC.

The chain is built from TRBV6-1 and TRBJ1-2; TRBD1 might be the D (5 bases). The CDR3 sequence is 14 residues long. Germline CDR1 is MNHNS and CDR2 is SASEGT. The V end was cut by 2 bases, the J end by 8 bases, with 15 bases between. CDR3 protein: CASSENGGDGGYTF. CDR3 DNA: TGTGCCAGCAGTGAAAACGGGGGAGACGGAGGCTACACCTTC.

CDR3 nucleotide sequence: TGTGCCAGCAGCCGGGACGGGACCTACAATGAGCAGTTCTTC. Residues: CASSRDGTYNEQFF. V gene TRBV5-4 combines with J gene TRBJ2-1, with D perhaps TRBD1 or TRBD2 (5 bases each). Trimming pared 4 bases from V and 2 bases from J, leaving 10 bases between. The CDR3 is made up of 14 amino acids. Germline V gives CDR1 SGHNT, CDR2 YYREEE (reference sequence).

The chain has TRBV4-1 and TRBJ2-7, with D perhaps being TRBD1 or TRBD2 (5 bases each). The CDR3 sequence is 14 residues long. Looked up from germline, CDR1 is MGHRA and CDR2 is YSYEKL. Trimming cost V 0 bases and J 3 bases, with 9 bases left between them. This CDR3 is CASSQEWGYYEQYF. The CDR3 bases are TGCGCCAGCAGCCAAGAATGGGGGTACTACGAGCAGTACTTC.

The gene calls are TRBV19 and TRBJ2-7; D possibly corresponds to TRBD2 (5 bases). In germline, CDR1 is LNHDA, CDR2 SQIVND (reference sequence). CDR3 length: 15 residues. V was cut by 3 bases and J by 3 bases, with 15 bases left in between. The CDR3 loop is CASSMGRTYNYEQYF. Written as DNA, the CDR3 is TGTGCCAGTAGTATGGGCCGGACTTACAACTACGAGCAGTACTTC.

The V and J genes are TRBV10-2 and TRBJ2-5; D is perhaps TRBD1 (6 bases). This CDR3 region has 15 residues. In germline, CDR1 is WSHSY, CDR2 SAAADI. V was pared by 7 bases and J by 4 bases, with 19 bases between. The chain's CDR3 is CASTSTGWRIETQYF. The CDR3 DNA sequence: TGCGCCAGCACCTCGACAGGCTGGAGAATAGAGACCCAGTACTTC.

Only one count was recorded for this clone. The rearrangement joins TRBV30 to TRBJ1-2; 8 bases are shared with TRBD1. Looked up from germline, CDR1 is GTSNPN and CDR2 is SVGIG (reference sequence). Germline trimming cut 3 bases from V and 4 bases from J; bases unmatched to any gene: 4. The CDR3 loop spans 13 amino acids. CDR3 protein: CAWSYGQGYGYTF. The CDR3 region has the DNA TGTGCCTGGAGCTACGGACAGGGCTATGGCTACACCTTC.

The chain joins TRBV19 to TRBJ2-7; a possible D gene is TRBD1 (5 bases). The CDR3 is made up of 14 amino acids. V shed 2 bases and J shed 0 bases, with 8 bases lying between them. Germline assignment: CDR1 LNHDA and CDR2 SQIVND (reference sequence). CDR3 sequence (DNA): TGTGCCAGTAGTATAAGGGGAAGCTCCTACGAGCAGTACTTC. Its translation: CASSIRGSSYEQYF.

The V call is TRBV19, the J call TRBJ1-2, with D unresolved. CDR1 and CDR2 from the germline V gene are LNHDA and SQIVND (reference sequence). V was shortened by 3 bases and J by 3 bases, with 11 bases between the two germline ends. The CDR3 has 14 amino acids. CDR3 nucleotides: TGTGCCAGTAGTATTCTGGGTAGAGACTATGGCTACACCTTC. Its protein is CASSILGRDYGYTF.

The chain is built from TRBV15 and TRBJ2-5, with D tentatively TRBD2 (7 bases). The CDR3 covers 15 residues. Germline CDR1 and CDR2: LNHNV and YYDKDF (reference sequence). Trimming cost V 3 bases and J 5 bases, with 16 bases left between them. CDR3 residues: CATSSQGGERETQYF. CDR3 in DNA: TGTGCCACCAGCAGCCAAGGGGGGGAAAGGGAGACCCAGTACTTC.

By sample share, this clone is medium-sized. The chain uses TRBV19 and TRBJ1-5; D gene uncertain. This CDR3 has 15 residues. Germline values: CDR1 LNHDA, CDR2 SQIVND (reference sequence). The V end lost 3 bases, the J end lost 0 bases, and 9 bases lay between the germline ends. CDR3 DNA sequence: TGTGCCAGTAGTATGACCGCGTATAGCAATCAGCCCCAGCATTTT. Residues: CASSMTAYSNQPQHF.

The chain joins TRBV7-9 to TRBJ2-1; D is unclear. CDR1 SEHNR and CDR2 FQNEAQ come from the germline V gene (reference sequence). Trimming pared 3 bases from V and 9 bases from J, leaving 9 bases between. The CDR3 extends over 12 amino acids. The CDR3 nucleotides read TGTGCCAGCAGCTTGGCTAGTAGTGAGCAGTTCTTC. Protein sequence: CASSLASSEQFF.

J is TRBJ2-3 and V is TRBV12-5; TRBD1 might be the D (6 bases). The CDR3 sequence is 14 residues long. Germline V lookup: CDR1 LGHNT, CDR2 FRNRAP. Between the trimmed V and J ends, which lost 5 bases and 4 bases, there was a span of 13 bases. This CDR3 reads CASGLGGVADTQYF. The CDR3 region has the DNA TGTGCTAGTGGTCTTGGGGGCGTAGCAGATACGCAGTATTTT.

This rearrangement joins TRBV25-1 to TRBJ2-7; D perhaps matches TRBD2 (5 bases). The CDR3 extends over 16 amino acids. Trimming pared 1 base from V and 3 bases from J, leaving 16 bases between. The germline CDR1 and CDR2 sequences are MGHDK and SYGVNS. The CDR3 sequence: CASSECGGPEGYEQYF. DNA of the CDR3: TGTGCCAGCAGTGAATGTGGAGGCCCAGAGGGCTACGAGCAGTACTTC.

V usage is TRBV7-6 and J usage is TRBJ2-3; 7 nucleotides line up with TRBD2. V was pared by 2 bases and J by 0 bases, with 2 bases of the junction left unmatched. This CDR3 is built from 15 residues. Germline V CDR1 and CDR2: SGHVS, FNYEAQ. CDR3 nucleotide sequence: TGTGCCAGCAGCTTAATCGGGGGGAGCACAGATACGCAGTATTTT. Its protein product is CASSLIGGSTDTQYF.

V and J are TRBV2 and TRBJ1-3; no clear D. CDR3 length: 12 residues. Germline V lookup: CDR1 SNHLY, CDR2 FYNNEI. Trimming stripped 6 bases from V and 4 bases from J, with 7 bases between. CDR3 sequence reads: CASSVTGNTIYF. The DNA for the CDR3 is TGTGCCAGCAGCGTCACCGGAAACACCATATATTTT. Variable domain in full (rest from reference TRBV2 and TRBJ1-3): EPEVTQTPSHQVTQMGQEVILRCVPISNHLYFYWYRQILGQKVEFLVSFYNNEISEKSEIFDDQFSVERPDGSNFTLKIRSTKLEDSAMYFCASSVTGNTIYFGEGSWLTVV.

V gene TRBV18 combines with J gene TRBJ2-2, with TRBD2 identical over 7 bases. Germline CDR1 is KGHSH and CDR2 is LQKENI. CDR3 size: 16 residues. V was clipped by 2 bases and J by 7 bases; unmatched bases: 10. CDR3 residues: CASSPIRGSGHGELFF. CDR3 nucleotides: TGTGCCAGCTCACCAATCCGCGGGAGTGGCCACGGGGAGCTGTTTTTT.

This sequence joins TRBV18 and TRBJ1-2, with unresolved D. The germline CDR1 and CDR2 sequences are KGHSH and LQKENI. V was trimmed by 2 bases and J by 5 bases, leaving 9 bases between them. CDR3 length: 13 residues. CDR3: CASSPSETYGYTF. Written as DNA, the CDR3 is TGTGCCAGCTCACCATCGGAAACTTATGGCTACACCTTC.

The chain recombines TRBV27 with TRBJ1-6; unclear D gene. CDR1 is MNHEY and CDR2 is SMNVEV in the germline V gene (reference sequence). The CDR3 totals 15 residues. V lost 5 bases and J lost 7, with 15 bases in between. This CDR3 is CASSPPRTVNSPLHF. The DNA for the CDR3 is TGTGCCAGCAGTCCCCCCCGGACGGTAAATTCACCCCTCCACTTT.

The gene calls are TRBV18 and TRBJ2-4; D possibly corresponds to TRBD1 (6 bases). Trimming left V 4 bases short and J 2 bases short, with 18 bases between. The CDR3 has 17 residues. Per the germline V gene, CDR1 is KGHSH and CDR2 is LQKENI. CDR3 in DNA: TGTGCCAGCTCACGAAATGAACAGGGTGGAACCAAAAACATTCAGTACTTC. Translation gives CASSRNEQGGTKNIQYF. Using reference TRBV18 and TRBJ2-4 for the parts outside the CDR3, the full variable domain is NAGVMQNPRHLVRRRGQEARLRCSPMKGHSHVYWYRQLPEEGLKFMVYLQKENIIDESGMPKERFSAEFPKEGPSILRIQQVVRGDSAAYFCASSRNEQGGTKNIQYFGAGTRLSVL.

The J gene is TRBJ2-1, the V gene TRBV2, with D unclear. V was pared by 4 bases and J by 6 bases, with 10 bases between. The CDR3 has 13 residues. Germline CDR1 SNHLY, CDR2 FYNNEI. The CDR3: CASSGFLGNEQFF. The CDR3 coding sequence is TGTGCCAGCAGTGGGTTCTTAGGCAATGAGCAGTTCTTC.

The chain joins TRBV10-3 to TRBJ1-2; TRBD1 might be the D (5 bases). V lost 2 bases and J lost 5, with 9 bases in between. The germline V gene has CDR1 ENHRY and CDR2 SYGVKD. The CDR3 has 13 amino acids. CDR3 in DNA: TGTGCCATCAGTGAGGGGGCGAAGTATGGCTACACCTTC. This encodes CAISEGAKYGYTF.

The CDR3 protein is CAISLTSTDTQYF. The CDR3 DNA is TGTGCCATCAGTCTAACAAGCACAGATACGCAGTATTTT. The chain carries TRBV10-3 and TRBJ2-3, with D unclear. The CDR3 has 13 residues. Germline CDR1 ENHRY, CDR2 SYGVKD. The V gene lost 5 bases and the J gene lost 0 bases, with 6 bases spanning the gap.

The chain has TRBV27 and TRBJ1-6, with 11 bases fitting TRBD1. The CDR3 is 15 amino acids. The germline V gene has CDR1 MNHEY and CDR2 SMNVEV (reference sequence). Trimming took 5 bases from V and 7 from J; bases not matched to a gene: 4. CDR3 residues: CASSPRTGGNSPLHF. Written as DNA, the CDR3 is TGTGCCAGCAGTCCCCGGACAGGGGGCAATTCACCCCTCCACTTT.